A single sample is the source of the 5 T cell receptor beta chains below, sequenced in a study of T cell responses to AZD1222 COVID-19 vaccine. Profiling relied on immunoSEQ multiplex PCR, and the TCRdb table lists in-frame clones only, not all of them. The repertoire holds about 110,000 clones, 80% to 95% seen once, with 0.95% to 1.5% in the top ten. Sequenced material: peripheral blood, taken on day 0 of AZD1222 vaccination. These receptors were obtained from an adult in good health.

Note on this clone: The identical CDR3 is also encoded by other nucleotide sequences in the sample. V is TRBV27 and J is TRBJ2-7, with D unresolved. The V gene's germline CDR1 is MNHEY and CDR2 SMNVEV (reference sequence). The CDR3 has 11 residues. V was shortened by 3 bases and J by 3 bases, with 3 bases between the two germline ends. The CDR3 is CASSLGYEQYF. The CDR3 DNA reads TGTGCCAGCAGTTTGGGCTACGAGCAGTACTTC.

The chain uses TRBV7-2 and TRBJ2-1; TRBD2 agrees at 7 bases. J was trimmed by 8 bases and V by 5 bases; bases with no gene match: 12. Germline values: CDR1 SGHTA, CDR2 FQGNSA. The CDR3 runs to 15 residues. CDR3: CASSPSRGGTYEQFF. The CDR3, as DNA: TGTGCCAGCAGCCCCAGCCGGGGAGGGACTTATGAGCAGTTCTTC.

This clone appeared once. The chain uses TRBV13 and TRBJ1-4; D is unresolved. Germline V gives CDR1 PRHDT, CDR2 FYEKMQ (reference sequence). Trimming left V 3 bases short and J 7 bases short, with 15 bases between. The CDR3 consists of 15 residues. This CDR3 reads CASSFGGGRPEKLFF. In DNA form, the CDR3 reads TGTGCCAGCAGCTTCGGAGGAGGTAGGCCTGAAAAACTGTTTTTT.

The chain recombines TRBV24-1 with TRBJ2-4; 12 bases map to TRBD2. Germline V gene data show CDR1 as KGHDR and CDR2 as SFDVKD. J gave up 0 bases and V 4 bases, and 6 bases lay outside the gene matches. CDR3 length: 18 amino acids. Written as DNA, the CDR3 is TGTGCCACCAGTGAAGGGACTAGCGGGTCTCTAGCCAAAAACATTCAGTACTTC. It yields the protein CATSEGTSGSLAKNIQYF.

The chain joins TRBV6-1 to TRBJ2-1, with 8 bases fitting TRBD1. This CDR3 comprises 16 residues. Germline trimming cut 3 bases from V and 8 bases from J; bases unmatched to any gene: 12. Germline CDR1 and CDR2: MNHNS and SASEGT. The CDR3 loop reads CASSEGRRGQRYEQFF. For the CDR3, the DNA is TGTGCCAGCAGTGAGGGCCGCAGGGGGCAGCGGTATGAGCAGTTCTTC.